A selection of T cell receptor beta chains follows, all from one sample in a study of T cells expressing NK-cell markers. For each CDR3 protein, TCRdb gives one entry from its re-call of the 5' RACE reads, without DNA. This sample's table reports about 550,000 distinct CDR3 sequences. Specimen: blood T cells: a sorted CD56 or NKG2C T cell subset, CD4+ or CD8+ T cells, or bulk PBMC T cells (not recorded which). Receptor source: a man younger than 35 in good health. The CDR3 runs from the conserved cysteine through the conserved F or W.

CDR3: CASRPIPGTSGRDEQFF
J: TRBJ2-1
V: TRBV27

CDR3: CSAQGELQETQYF
J: TRBJ2-5
V: TRBV20-1

CDR3: CASSIASGMTDTQYF
J: TRBJ2-3
V: TRBV19

CDR3: CASSFVLAVDRNEQFF
J: TRBJ2-1
V: TRBV12-3/TRBV12-4

CDR3: CASRAGPSYSSGANVLTF
J: TRBJ2-6
V: TRBV28

CDR3: CASSLASGSPTGELFF
J: TRBJ2-2
V: TRBV12-3/TRBV12-4

CDR3: CASSPDTVSYEQYF
J: TRBJ2-7
V: TRBV18

CDR3: CASSQGLRGVKETQYF
J: TRBJ2-5
V: TRBV4-1

CDR3: CASARGEITEAFF
J: TRBJ1-1
V: TRBV6-1

CDR3: CASSQPVDEQFF
J: TRBJ2-1
V: TRBV14

CDR3: CASSPEGTGLTKNIQYF
J: TRBJ2-4
V: TRBV12-3/TRBV12-4

CDR3: CATSSKIGLASSYEQYF
J: TRBJ2-7
V: TRBV15

CDR3: CASSQGVVAGLFF
J: TRBJ1-4
V: TRBV3-1

CDR3: CSAIILSSGTYTDTQYF
J: TRBJ2-3
V: TRBV20-1

CDR3: CASSPGGGRVTGELFF
J: TRBJ2-2
V: TRBV4-1

CDR3: CASSLSSSMAKETQYF
J: TRBJ2-5
V: TRBV5-1